Below are 31 T cell receptor beta chains sequenced from a single sample in a study of T cell responses to AZD1222 COVID-19 vaccine. This table comes from immunoSEQ multiplex PCR, and its TCRdb copy is limited to in-frame clones, with some not included. The table records 150,000 or so clones, just under 95% of them present only once. The specimen comprised peripheral blood, sampled on day 0 of AZD1222 vaccination. The source of these receptors is an adult in good health.

V and J are TRBV25-1 and TRBJ2-3; 10 nucleotides match TRBD2. The ends lost 4 bases at V and 5 bases at J; junction bases unmatched: 3. The V gene's germline CDR1 is MGHDK and CDR2 SYGVNS. The CDR3 runs to 14 residues. Written as DNA, the CDR3 is TGTGCCAGCAGTGCTAGCGGGAGTCTAGATACGCAGTATTTT. Translated: CASSASGSLDTQYF. Full variable domain (outside the CDR3, taken from reference TRBV25-1 and TRBJ2-3): EADIYQTPRYLVIGTGKKITLECSQTMGHDKMYWYQQDPGMELHLIHYSYGVNSTEKGDLSSESTVSRIRTEHFPLTLESARPSHTSQYLCASSASGSLDTQYFGPGTRLTVL.

J is TRBJ1-5 and V is TRBV27, with 7 bases that match TRBD1. The CDR3 covers 16 residues. V shed 4 bases, J shed 2 bases, and the junction held 8 bases outside the gene matches. Germline V gene data show CDR1 as MNHEY and CDR2 as SMNVEV (reference sequence). Here the CDR3 reads CASSSQQGIGNQPQHF. As DNA, the CDR3 is TGTGCCAGCAGTTCCCAACAGGGGATAGGCAATCAGCCCCAGCATTTT.

The chain links TRBV6-1 to TRBJ2-7; 7 positions agree with TRBD1. The CDR3 covers 13 residues. From germline, CDR1 is MNHNS and CDR2 SASEGT. V lost 2 bases to trimming and J lost 9 bases; unmatched junction nucleotides: 7. The CDR3 region is CASSEIDRALQYF. In DNA form, the CDR3 reads TGTGCCAGCAGTGAAATTGACAGGGCCTTGCAGTACTTC.

J is TRBJ1-1 and V is TRBV4-1; D is ambiguous. The V end lost 1 base, the J end lost 0 bases, and 15 bases lay between the germline ends. The germline V gene encodes CDR1 MGHRA and CDR2 YSYEKL. The CDR3 loop spans 17 amino acids. Here the CDR3 DNA reads TGCGCCAGCAGCCAAGTGCTGGCAATTAGGCTGAACACTGAAGCTTTCTTT. Amino acids: CASSQVLAIRLNTEAFF.

The chain carries TRBV7-9 and TRBJ2-1; TRBD1 agrees at 8 bases. The CDR3 covers 13 residues. In germline, CDR1 is SEHNR, CDR2 FQNEAQ (reference sequence). The ends lost 5 bases at V and 6 bases at J; junction bases unmatched: 3. CDR3 region: CASSAGTGNEQFF. The CDR3 nucleotides are TGTGCCAGCAGCGCTGGGACAGGCAATGAGCAGTTCTTC.

The chain recombines TRBV4-2 with TRBJ1-2; TRBD1 agrees at 8 bases. In germline, CDR1 is LGHNA, CDR2 YNFKEQ. Trimming cost V 0 bases and J 4 bases; bases outside gene matches: 7. CDR3 size: 16 residues. Written as DNA, the CDR3 is TGTGCCAGCAGCCAAGAGACAGGGGATCTATTCTATGGCTACACCTTC. Amino acid sequence: CASSQETGDLFYGYTF.

As regards this clone: In the same sample, other DNA sequences code for this CDR3. The CDR3 loop reads CASSLVVNTEAFF. The CDR3, as DNA: TGCGCCAGCAGCTTGGTGGTGAACACTGAAGCTTTCTTT. The chain has TRBV5-1 and TRBJ1-1, with no clear D. This CDR3 contains 13 residues. V was pared by 0 bases and J by 0 bases, with 3 bases between. The V gene's germline CDR1 is SGHRS and CDR2 YFSETQ.

This sequence joins TRBV2 and TRBJ2-7; 8 nucleotides agree with TRBD1. The CDR3 has 14 amino acids. V trimming: 7 bases; J trimming: 4 bases; junction bases outside the gene matches: 9. The germline gives CDR1 SNHLY, CDR2 FYNNEI. CDR3: CASMRGQVPYEQYF. DNA for the CDR3: TGTGCCAGCATGAGGGGACAGGTCCCTTACGAGCAGTACTTC.

This clone has more than one count but fewer than ten. The genes are TRBV28 and TRBJ2-5, with 10 bases fitting TRBD1. CDR1 MDHEN and CDR2 SYDVKM come from the germline V gene. V gave up 5 bases and J gave up 1 base; unmatched junction bases: 7. This CDR3 region has 16 residues. The DNA of the CDR3 is TGTGCCAGCAGTAGACAGGGGGCGAACCCCCAAGAGACCCAGTACTTC. Protein: CASSRQGANPQETQYF.

This chain links TRBV7-2 with TRBJ1-3; TRBD1 matches at 12 bases. Per the germline V gene, CDR1 is SGHTA and CDR2 is FQGNSA. The CDR3 runs to 19 residues. V trimming: 3 bases; J trimming: 1 base; junction bases outside the gene matches: 10. CDR3 nucleotides: TGTGCCAGCAGCTTCCCCGGGACAGGGGGCATTCGGTCTGGAAACACCATATATTTT. Translation: CASSFPGTGGIRSGNTIYF.

The chain carries TRBV4-2 and TRBJ1-3, with no clear D. Germline V gene data show CDR1 as LGHNA and CDR2 as YNFKEQ. Trimming cost V 7 bases and J 0 bases, with 22 bases left between them. The CDR3 contains 18 residues. For the CDR3, the DNA is TGTGCCAGCAACCGTGCTTTACAAACAGATTTCTCTGGAAACACCATATATTTT. Translating gives CASNRALQTDFSGNTIYF.

This clone has only one observation. The genes are TRBV6-5 and TRBJ2-7; D might be TRBD2 (5 bases). This CDR3 has 14 residues. Germline lookup yields CDR1 MNHEY and CDR2 SVGAGI. Between the trimmed V and J ends, which lost 0 bases and 6 bases, there was a span of 12 bases. CDR3 residues: CASSYSILSGEQYF. DNA for the CDR3: TGTGCCAGCAGTTACTCGATCCTAAGCGGCGAGCAGTACTTC.

V gene TRBV28 combines with J gene TRBJ1-1; D gene uncertain. The V gene's germline CDR1 is MDHEN and CDR2 SYDVKM. Between the trimmed V and J ends, which lost 3 bases and 5 bases, there was a span of 13 bases. This CDR3 has 14 residues. CDR3 DNA sequence: TGTGCCAGCAGTTTTGGCCCCTTAGGAACTGAAGCTTTCTTT. Translated: CASSFGPLGTEAFF.

The chain joins TRBV5-5 to TRBJ1-1; no firm D call. The V end lost 2 bases, the J end lost 8 bases, and 10 bases lay between the germline ends. This CDR3 has 12 amino acids. CDR1 is SGHKS and CDR2 is YYEKEE in the germline V gene (reference sequence). In nucleotides, the CDR3 is TGTGCCAGCAGCTTTTGGCGGCGGGAAGCTTTCTTT. This gives the protein CASSFWRREAFF.

CDR3 nucleotide sequence: TGTGCCAGCAGCCAAGTTCCGACGGACTACGAGCAGTACTTC. It codes for CASSQVPTDYEQYF. The V gene is TRBV3-1 (or the pseudogene TRBV3-2), the J gene TRBJ2-7; no clear D. The CDR3 spans 14 residues. The V and J ends lost 1 base and 3 bases respectively, with 10 bases between them. Germline V gene data show CDR1 as LGHDT and CDR2 as YNNKEL (reference sequence).

The V and J genes are TRBV5-6 and TRBJ1-3; TRBD1 is a possible D gene (6 bases). V was clipped by 4 bases and J by 2 bases, with 7 bases between them. The CDR3 length is 13 residues. Per the germline V gene, CDR1 is SGHDT and CDR2 is YYEEEE. Here the CDR3 DNA reads TGTGCCAGCAGCGGACAGACTGGAAACACCATATATTTT. Translating it yields CASSGQTGNTIYF.

The CDR3 DNA sequence: TGTGCCAGTAGTACCAGCGACAGCCTTTATGGCTACACCTTC. Translating it yields CASSTSDSLYGYTF. V is TRBV19 and J is TRBJ1-2, with D perhaps TRBD1 (5 bases). The V gene's germline CDR1 is LNHDA and CDR2 SQIVND (reference sequence). The length of the CDR3 is 14 residues. Trimming pared 4 bases from V and 5 bases from J, leaving 14 bases between.

V is TRBV7-2 and J is TRBJ2-2, with D maybe TRBD2 (6 bases). Trimming shortened V by 1 base and J by 6 bases, and 18 bases separated the two germline ends. CDR1 is SGHTA and CDR2 is FQGNSA in the germline V gene. The CDR3 runs 17 residues. The DNA of the CDR3 is TGTGCCAGCAGCTTAGGCGGTATCGGAGGGCCGGCCGGGGAGCTGTTTTTT. Translated, it gives CASSLGGIGGPAGELFF.

This rearrangement joins TRBV7-4 to TRBJ1-3; tentative D call: TRBD1 (6 bases). Trimming took 1 base from V and 0 from J, leaving 13 bases between them. Germline assignment: CDR1 SGHVT and CDR2 SQSDAQ. The CDR3 is 17 amino acids. CDR3 loop: CASSLGQAKSSGNTIYF. CDR3 nucleotides: TGTGCCAGCAGCTTAGGACAGGCGAAGAGCTCTGGAAACACCATATATTTT.

This clone showed up just a few times. The chain is built from TRBV4-1 and TRBJ2-5, with TRBD2 identical over 13 bases. The CDR3 length is 16 residues. CDR1 MGHRA and CDR2 YSYEKL come from the germline V gene. V dropped 3 bases and J dropped 4; count of bases not matched to a gene: 5. This chain's CDR3 is CASSQSGTSGVETQYF. In DNA, the CDR3 is TGCGCCAGCAGCCAGTCCGGGACTAGCGGGGTAGAGACCCAGTACTTC.

The J gene is TRBJ2-6, the V gene TRBV4-2; D is undetermined. The V end lost 0 bases, the J end lost 0 bases, and 6 bases lay between the germline ends. The CDR3 has 16 residues. CDR1 is LGHNA and CDR2 is YNFKEQ in the germline V gene. DNA of the CDR3: TGTGCCAGCAGCCAAGAGGGGTACTCTGGGGCCAACGTCCTGACTTTC. This translates into CASSQEGYSGANVLTF.

The gene calls are TRBV7-2 and TRBJ2-6; a possible D gene is TRBD2 (5 bases). Germline loops: CDR1 SGHTA, CDR2 FQGNSA. V was clipped by 3 bases and J by 2 bases, with 14 bases between them. This CDR3 region has 17 residues. CDR3 nucleotide sequence: TGTGCCAGCAGCTTCTTCCGGGCGGGTACTGGGGCCAACGTCCTGACTTTC. Amino acids: CASSFFRAGTGANVLTF. Together with reference TRBV7-2 and TRBJ2-6, the CDR3 gives the full variable domain: GAGVSQSPSNKVTEKGKDVELRCDPISGHTALYWYRQSLGQGLEFLIYFQGNSAPDKSGLPSDRFSAERTGGSVSTLTIQRTQQEDSAVYLCASSFFRAGTGANVLTFGAGSRLTVL.

With respect to this clone: The junction and the germline gene differ at one end; a read error may be behind it. The chain is built from TRBV7-7 and TRBJ2-5; 7 nucleotides line up with TRBD2. The germline V gene encodes CDR1 SSHAT and CDR2 FNYEAQ (reference sequence). The CDR3 sequence is 17 residues long. The CDR3 DNA reads TGTGCTAGCAGCTTAGGGGCGGCGCGGGGGAGAAGTGAGACCCAGTACTTC. Translated: CASSLGAARGRSETQYF.

The chain carries TRBV7-6 and TRBJ2-7, with no clear D. CDR3 length equals 13 residues. Trimming stripped 2 bases from V and 3 bases from J, with 8 bases between. Germline V gene data show CDR1 as SGHVS and CDR2 as FNYEAQ. In DNA form, the CDR3 reads TGTGCCAGCAGCTTAACAGATGGCTACGAGCAGTACTTC. This codes for CASSLTDGYEQYF.

This clone showed up just once. This chain joins TRBV10-3 and TRBJ1-4; possibly TRBD1 for D (6 bases). Germline V CDR1 and CDR2: ENHRY, SYGVKD. V was shortened by 10 bases and J by 4 bases, with 13 bases between the two germline ends. The CDR3 runs 13 residues. This CDR3 reads CASRPDSNEKLFF. The CDR3 nucleotides are TGTGCCAGCCGACCGGACAGTAATGAAAAACTGTTTTTT.

This rearrangement joins TRBV2 to TRBJ2-1; a possible D gene is TRBD2 (6 bases). The CDR3 contains 16 residues. Germline V gene data show CDR1 as SNHLY and CDR2 as FYNNEI. The germline V and J ends were trimmed by 6 bases and 4 bases, with 19 bases remaining between them. The CDR3 is CASSVLGGGIYNEQFF. The CDR3 DNA is TGTGCCAGCAGCGTTTTGGGGGGAGGAATTTACAATGAGCAGTTCTTC. Together with reference TRBV2 and TRBJ2-1, the CDR3 gives the full variable domain: EPEVTQTPSHQVTQMGQEVILRCVPISNHLYFYWYRQILGQKVEFLVSFYNNEISEKSEIFDDQFSVERPDGSNFTLKIRSTKLEDSAMYFCASSVLGGGIYNEQFFGPGTRLTVL.

This clone has only one observation. V gene TRBV15 combines with J gene TRBJ1-3; D gene uncertain. V was pared by 4 bases and J by 0 bases, with 7 bases between. CDR1 and CDR2 (germline): LNHNV, YYDKDF (reference sequence). The CDR3 covers 14 residues. CDR3 in DNA: TGTGCCACCAGCATCGAGCTCTCTGGAAACACCATATATTTT. It encodes CATSIELSGNTIYF.

The V and J genes are TRBV15 and TRBJ1-4, with TRBD1 as a possible D gene (6 bases). This CDR3 comprises 15 residues. Trimming shortened V by 5 bases and J by 0 bases, and 10 bases separated the two germline ends. Germline loops: CDR1 LNHNV, CDR2 YYDKDF (reference sequence). The CDR3 DNA follows: TGTGCCACCAGCTCGAGGACAGCAACTAATGAAAAACTGTTTTTT. This translates into CATSSRTATNEKLFF.

The chain uses TRBV13 and TRBJ1-2; tentative D call: TRBD1 (6 bases). The V gene lost 0 bases and the J gene lost 0 bases, with 11 bases spanning the gap. Germline V gene lookup returns CDR1 PRHDT and CDR2 FYEKMQ (reference sequence). This CDR3 is 16 amino acids long. CDR3 region: CASSLGRGGPNYGYTF. The CDR3, as DNA: TGTGCCAGCAGCTTAGGCCGCGGGGGCCCTAACTATGGCTACACCTTC.

The chain combines TRBV28 with TRBJ1-3; D might be TRBD1 (5 bases). In germline, CDR1 is MDHEN, CDR2 SYDVKM. The V gene lost 5 bases and the J gene lost 0 bases, with 11 bases spanning the gap. The CDR3 loop spans 15 amino acids. This chain's CDR3 is CASSPLGGSGNTIYF. CDR3 DNA sequence: TGTGCCAGCAGTCCCTTGGGGGGCTCTGGAAACACCATATATTTT.

This chain uses TRBV28 with TRBJ1-2; D is uncertain. CDR3 length equals 18 residues. Trimming stripped 4 bases from V and 5 bases from J, with 26 bases between. Per germline, CDR1 MDHEN and CDR2 SYDVKM. DNA of the CDR3: TGTGCCAGCAGTTATACCCCCCTCCTTGCCTCGGAAGGGTATGGCTACACCTTC. Its translation is CASSYTPLLASEGYGYTF.